These 2 T cell receptor beta chains originate from one sample sequenced in a study of blood T cells in healthy people across ages. PCR was performed a second time for about 7 to 12 cycles using a sample-barcoded 5' primer and a J-beta primer mix. TCRdb re-analysed the 5' RACE reads in MiXCR, keeping a single row per CDR3 protein. The table records some 1.6 million distinct CDR3 sequences, about 35% of them present only once. The sequenced material came from blood. The receptors shown here come from a woman younger than 45 in good health.

The V and J genes are TRBV27 and TRBJ2-1; D is undetermined. The CDR3 has 13 amino acids. Germline assignment: CDR1 MNHEY and CDR2 SMNVEV (reference sequence). V lost 2 bases and J lost 7, with 9 bases in between. The CDR3 spells CASSLLVRNEQFF. The CDR3 coding sequence is TGTGCCAGCAGTTTACTAGTTCGGAATGAGCAGTTCTTC.

A remark on this clonotype: Sequence at one end of the junction differs from germline and may be a read error. V usage is TRBV12-3 or TRBV12-4 and J usage is TRBJ2-3; 8 nucleotides line up with TRBD2. The CDR3 is made up of 15 amino acids. CDR3 DNA: TGTGCCGGCAGTAGGACTAGCACATCGTCGGATACGCAGTATTTT. Protein product: CAGSRTSTSSDTQYF.